The sequence of this T cell receptor (beta chain) was determined in a study of blood T cell repertoires in COVID-19. Study as a whole: Sample material is recorded as cDNA or gDNA derived from T cells, B-cell-depleted T cells, or PBMCs.

This clone was counted between two and nine times. As processed by the authors: Estimation of nucleated cell counts relied on the amplification of reference gene primers. Data came from immunoSEQ multiplex PCR; TCRdb stores just in-frame clones and leaves some out. That table furnishes V, J and clone size, whereas the DNA furnished D and trimming. The table lists 45,000 or so clones, roughly 68% of them singletons. The CDR3 runs to 17 residues. The germline CDR1 and CDR2 sequences are LNHDA and SQIVND (reference sequence). V was clipped by 2 bases and J by 5 bases; unmatched bases: 11. The chain combines TRBV19 with TRBJ2-5; 10 nucleotides line up with TRBD2. This TCR was sampled from a man older than 75 with acute or convalescent COVID-19. The sample was peripheral blood. In DNA, the CDR3 is TGTGCCAGTAGTATACAGGCTAGCGGGAGAGGAAGGGAGACCCAGTACTTC. This sequence encodes CASSIQASGRGRETQYF.